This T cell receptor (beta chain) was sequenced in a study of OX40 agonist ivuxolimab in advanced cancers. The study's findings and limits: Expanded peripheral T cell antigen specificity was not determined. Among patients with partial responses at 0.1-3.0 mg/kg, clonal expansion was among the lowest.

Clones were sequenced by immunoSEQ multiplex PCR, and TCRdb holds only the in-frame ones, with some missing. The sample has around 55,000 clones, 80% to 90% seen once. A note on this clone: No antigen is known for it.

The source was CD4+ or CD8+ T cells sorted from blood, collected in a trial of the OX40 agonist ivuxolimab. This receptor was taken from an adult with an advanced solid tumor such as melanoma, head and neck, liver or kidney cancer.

CDR3 in amino acids: CASSLGPSGFYEQYF. CDR3 nucleotide sequence: TGTGCCAGCAGCTTAGGGCCTAGCGGATTCTACGAGCAGTACTTC. V gene TRBV11-2 combines with J gene TRBJ2-7; 7 bases line up with TRBD2. CDR1 and CDR2 from the germline V gene are SGHAT and FQNNGV. After removal of 1 base from V and 3 bases from J, the junction contained 6 bases not matched to a gene. This CDR3 region has 15 residues.